This is a list of T cell receptor beta chains from one sample in a study of vaccination effects on CD4 cells after COVID-19. Antigen specificity for these receptors is unknown. This table comes from immunoSEQ multiplex PCR, and its TCRdb copy is limited to in-frame clones, with some not included. The sample includes around 59,000 clones, just under 80% of them seen just once. Sequences were derived from CD4+ T cells from PBMCs cultured with HCoV-OC43 spike peptides, sampled after COVID-19 vaccination. These receptors came from a human donor who received a COVID-19 vaccine. CDR3s include the opening cysteine and the closing phenylalanine or tryptophan. A D gene is named only where the DNA matches it firmly. Some rows mark clone size as missing; the rest say once, few, many or name a class of expanded clone.

J,size,D,V,DNA,CDR3
TRBJ2-2,-,TRBD1,TRBV6-5,TGTGCCACTACAATGGGGACAGGGTGGACCGGGGAGCTGTTTTTT,CATTMGTGWTGELFF
TRBJ1-2,few,-,TRBV29-1,TGCAGCGTTGAGCCCTCGGGTCTCTATGGCTACACCTTC,CSVEPSGLYGYTF
TRBJ2-1,-,-,TRBV5-1,TGCGCCAGCAGCTTGGCTGGAAACTTGGGGGGCTATGAGCAGTTCTTC,CASSLAGNLGGYEQFF
TRBJ2-1,-,TRBD1,TRBV7-3,TGTGCCAGCAGCACACGACAGGGGCAAGTCAATGAGCAGTTCTTC,CASSTRQGQVNEQFF
TRBJ1-1,-,-,TRBV10-2,TGCGCCAGCAGACTCAGCCAGCCCTCGAACACTGAAGCTTTCTTT,CASRLSQPSNTEAFF
TRBJ1-5,-,-,TRBV5-1,TGCGCCAGCAGCTTACGAGGAGGGAGCAATCAGCCCCAGCATTTT,CASSLRGGSNQPQHF
TRBJ1-1,-,-,TRBV14,TGTGCCAGCAGCCAAGATAGGGTGGGGTCGTGGGACACTGAAGCTTTCTTT,CASSQDRVGSWDTEAFF
TRBJ1-3,few,-,TRBV2,TGTGCCAGCAGCCTACAGGGAGGACCTGGAAACACCATATATTTT,CASSLQGGPGNTIYF
TRBJ2-3,few,-,TRBV3-1/TRBV3-2,TGTGCCAGCAGCCAAGATGGGGGGAATACGCAGTATTTT,CASSQDGGNTQYF
TRBJ2-3,once,-,TRBV5-1,TGCGCCAGCGTTGCAGGGTTTTCGTCAGATACGCAGTATTTT,CASVAGFSSDTQYF
TRBJ2-5,-,-,TRBV4-1,TGCGCCAGCAGCCAACCTAGGGCCCGGGGGGCGGCAGAGACCCAGTACTTC,CASSQPRARGAAETQYF
TRBJ2-5,-,-,TRBV24-1,TGTGCCACACAGGGGAGGGGGCAAGAGACCCAGTACTTC,CATQGRGQETQYF
TRBJ1-5,-,-,TRBV6-2/TRBV6-3,TGTGCCAGCAGTTACGGGTATAGCAATCAGCCCCAGCATTTT,CASSYGYSNQPQHF
TRBJ2-1,-,TRBD1,TRBV24-1,TGTGCCACCAGTGAGGGACAGGGGTTGGGTGGTGAGCAGTTCTTC,CATSEGQGLGGEQFF
TRBJ1-4,-,-,TRBV2,TGTGCCGGACGAAAAGACAGAAATAATGAAAAACTGTTTTTT,CAGRKDRNNEKLFF
TRBJ1-6,few,-,TRBV29-1,TGCAGCGTTACCCTACCGGGTGGGGATTCACCCCTCCACTTT,CSVTLPGGDSPLHF
TRBJ1-6,-,-,TRBV3-1/TRBV3-2,TGTGCCAGCAGCCAAGGTGAGCGCCTTCATAATTCACCCCTCCACTTT,CASSQGERLHNSPLHF